Reported below is one TCR beta chain. The antigen is undetermined. Together with a sample-barcoded 5' primer, a J-beta primer mix was included in a second PCR lasting about 7 to 11 cycles. CDR3-containing paired-end reads numbering at least 2.5 million came from each sample. TCRdb fed the 5' RACE reads into MiXCR, producing one record per CDR3 protein. The data contain about 760,000 distinct CDR3 sequences, about 61% of them singletons. The data were obtained in a study of blood T cells in healthy people across ages. Each donor was a healthy Caucasian individual from Russia, aged roughly 6 to 90. General study points: Long-lived and aged donors differed, with more naive CD4+ cells and higher diversity in the long-lived. Estimates of diversity drawn from one million T cells were considered underestimates.

Trimming left V 2 bases short and J 4 bases short, with 14 bases between. Germline V gene sequence: CDR1 MDHEN, CDR2 SYDVKM. The CDR3 spans 15 residues. The chain is built from TRBV28 and TRBJ1-1; D gene ambiguous. The sample consisted of blood. The clonotype originates from a man aged 35 to 55 in good health. The CDR3 loop reads CASSLAEGWSTEAFF. The CDR3 region has the DNA TGTGCCAGCAGTTTAGCTGAGGGATGGAGCACTGAAGCTTTCTTT.